The 30 T cell receptor beta chains listed next were all sequenced from one sample in a study of shared clonotypes between healthy human individuals (dated by TCRdb to about 2020). Library method: the immunoSEQ multiplex PCR assay. TCRdb took over this immuneACCESS table, retaining in-frame rearrangements with V and J assigned. Such tables are incomplete; in checked studies, under half of the missing clones stem from an unresolved V gene, and the remainder is unexplained. The sample has about 2.5 million clones on record, around 90% of them singletons. The ten most abundant clones make up about 0.36% of the sample. Sample: naive CD4+ T cells from PBMCs. The cell subset or site label corresponds to: CD45RA+ positively selected. The origin of the receptors is a young man in good health. Some clones in this sample may be carry-over from other donors' samples.

Worth noting for this clone: Other DNA sequences of this sample code for an identical CDR3. The chain combines TRBV5-1 with TRBJ1-5; D is undetermined. Germline CDR1 and CDR2: SGHRS and YFSETQ. The CDR3 runs to 13 residues. The V end lost 3 bases, the J end lost 4 bases, and 8 bases lay between the germline ends. In nucleotides, the CDR3 is TGCGCCAGCAGCTCTGACCCAAATCAGCCCCAGCATTTT. Its translation: CASSSDPNQPQHF.

CDR3 bases: TGCAGTGCTAGCTCCCTCCGGTTCTTC. The encoded protein is CSASSLRFF. V is TRBV20-1 and J is TRBJ2-1; D unclear. Trimming stripped 3 bases from V and 15 bases from J, with 9 bases between. Germline CDR1 is DFQATT and CDR2 is SNEGSKA (reference sequence). The CDR3 spans 9 residues.

This clone has only a few counts. V and J are TRBV29-1 and TRBJ2-2, with 8 nucleotides matching TRBD2. Germline V CDR1 and CDR2: SQVTM, ANQGSEA. The CDR3 covers 14 residues. V lost 8 bases to trimming and J lost 7 bases; unmatched junction nucleotides: 12. CDR3 sequence: CSLVAGSRVGELFF. CDR3 sequence (DNA): TGCAGCCTAGTAGCGGGAAGTAGGGTCGGGGAGCTGTTTTTT.

The CDR3 region is CASSLGFYEQYF. Written as DNA, the CDR3 is TGTGCCAGCAGCTTAGGGTTCTACGAGCAGTACTTC. The chain recombines TRBV5-4 with TRBJ2-5; D ambiguous. The J call may be wrong; the DNA end is better matched by TRBJ2-7. The CDR3 extends over 12 amino acids. The germline CDR1 and CDR2 sequences are SGHNT and YYREEE (reference sequence).

The genes are TRBV28 and TRBJ2-7; 8 bases line up with TRBD2. CDR3 size: 16 residues. Germline V gene sequence: CDR1 MDHEN, CDR2 SYDVKM. The ends lost 6 bases at V and 3 bases at J; junction bases unmatched: 13. This chain's CDR3 is CASSELASGSLYEQYF. CDR3 bases: TGTGCCAGCAGCGAACTTGCGAGCGGGAGTCTCTACGAGCAGTACTTC.

This chain connects TRBV25-1 to TRBJ2-7, with D possibly TRBD2 on 7 matching bases. Trimming cost V 1 base and J 6 bases, with 10 bases left between them. Germline V gene lookup returns CDR1 MGHDK and CDR2 SYGVNS. The CDR3 is 13 amino acids. CDR3 in amino acids: CASSEWGGGEQYF. As DNA, the CDR3 is TGTGCCAGCAGTGAATGGGGAGGGGGCGAGCAGTACTTC.

The chain links TRBV5-1 to TRBJ2-1, with TRBD2 matching 13 bases. The CDR3 extends over 15 amino acids. Germline CDR1 is SGHRS and CDR2 is YFSETQ. The ends lost 7 bases at V and 9 bases at J; junction bases unmatched: 10. DNA of the CDR3: TGCGCCAGCGTTCCCGGGACTAGCGGGATCGGTGAGCAGTTCTTC. Translation: CASVPGTSGIGEQFF.

This sequence joins TRBV18 and TRBJ2-1; 7 positions agree with TRBD1. The CDR3 runs to 12 residues. V trimming: 5 bases; J trimming: 10 bases; junction bases outside the gene matches: 5. CDR1 and CDR2 from the germline V gene are KGHSH and LQKENI. The CDR3 here is CASSVDRAEQFF. CDR3 nucleotides: TGTGCCAGCTCAGTCGACAGGGCAGAGCAGTTCTTC.

Turning to this clone: This sequence may be a read error, since a much larger clone differs from it by one base. The sample contains more than one DNA sequence encoding this CDR3. J is TRBJ1-1 and V is TRBV11-2, with D uncertain. Germline values: CDR1 SGHAT, CDR2 FQNNGV. The CDR3 totals 13 residues. The germline V and J ends were trimmed by 1 base and 1 base, with 4 bases remaining between them. The CDR3 spells CASSLAGNTEAFF. The CDR3 bases are TGTGCCAGCAGCTTAGCCGGGAACACTGAAGCTTTCTTT.

This chain links TRBV2 with TRBJ2-3; 8 nucleotides align to TRBD2. V gave up 8 bases and J gave up 5 bases; unmatched junction bases: 15. The V gene's germline CDR1 is SNHLY and CDR2 FYNNEI. There are 16 residues in the CDR3. The CDR3: CASRSPPGRGEDTQYF. The CDR3 coding sequence is TGTGCCAGCCGTTCCCCCCCGGGGCGGGGGGAAGATACGCAGTATTTT.

This rearrangement joins TRBV14 to TRBJ2-1; D is unclear. CDR3 size: 14 residues. Between the trimmed V and J ends, which lost 4 bases and 3 bases, there was a span of 10 bases. Germline CDR1 and CDR2: SGHDN and FVKESK. The CDR3 sequence: CASSRSDHYNEQFF. CDR3 coding DNA: TGTGCCAGCAGCCGATCGGACCACTACAATGAGCAGTTCTTC.

As for this clone: Other DNA sequences in the same sample also yield this CDR3. The V call is TRBV7-3, the J call TRBJ2-1, with TRBD2 matching over 7 bases. The CDR3 length is 15 residues. V lost 0 bases to trimming and J lost 2 bases; unmatched junction nucleotides: 1. In germline, CDR1 is SGHTA, CDR2 FQGTGA. DNA for the CDR3: TGTGCCAGCAGCTTAACCGGGACTACCTACAATGAGCAGTTCTTC. Its protein product is CASSLTGTTYNEQFF.

V gene TRBV7-2 combines with J gene TRBJ1-3; TRBD1 matches at 9 bases. The CDR3 contains 16 residues. V lost 5 bases and J lost 2; bases outside the gene matches: 7. Germline CDR1 and CDR2: SGHTA and FQGNSA. The CDR3 sequence: CASSPGQGIPGNTIYF. For the CDR3, the DNA is TGTGCCAGCAGCCCGGGACAGGGCATCCCTGGAAACACCATATATTTT.

The chain couples TRBV4-1 to TRBJ2-1; 10 bases align to TRBD2. The junction had 12 bases not matched to a gene; V was cut back by 4 bases and J by 6 bases. The CDR3 consists of 17 residues. The germline CDR1 and CDR2 sequences are MGHRA and YSYEKL. This CDR3 is CASSPLAGNPRPNEQFF. As DNA, the CDR3 is TGCGCCAGCAGCCCACTAGCGGGGAACCCTAGGCCCAATGAGCAGTTCTTC.

This chain uses TRBV5-1 with TRBJ1-2; D is possibly TRBD1 (6 bases). Germline V CDR1 and CDR2: SGHRS, YFSETQ. The CDR3 has 17 amino acids. The ends were cut back, 3 bases at V and 4 bases at J, with 22 bases in the middle. The CDR3 loop reads CASSWNPGASNSYGYTF. Written as DNA, the CDR3 is TGCGCCAGCAGCTGGAACCCGGGGGCCTCTAATTCCTATGGCTACACCTTC.

Details on this clone: This specimen includes other DNA sequences encoding the same CDR3. This chain connects TRBV5-1 to TRBJ2-5; 7 bases map to TRBD1. The CDR3 covers 15 residues. Germline trimming cut 3 bases from V and 2 bases from J; bases unmatched to any gene: 7. The germline gives CDR1 SGHRS, CDR2 YFSETQ. The CDR3, as DNA: TGCGCCAGCAGCTGGGCCGGGACAGTACAAGAGACCCAGTACTTC. Translation: CASSWAGTVQETQYF.

This chain links TRBV7-2 with TRBJ1-5, with D unclear. The CDR3 covers 15 residues. V was cut by 5 bases and J by 5 bases, with 16 bases left in between. In germline, CDR1 is SGHTA, CDR2 FQGNSA. The CDR3 here is CASSQAPSSYQPQHF. The CDR3 DNA reads TGTGCCAGCAGCCAGGCCCCCTCGAGTTATCAGCCCCAGCATTTT.

The CDR3 loop reads CAHGGLEKLFF. The CDR3 bases are TGTGCCCACGGGGGGCTAGAAAAACTGTTTTTT. The rearrangement links TRBV2 to TRBJ1-4; weak D call: TRBD1 (6 bases). The CDR3 spans 11 residues. Germline V gene data show CDR1 as SNHLY and CDR2 as FYNNEI. Trimming removed 11 bases from V and 8 bases from J, with 12 bases in between.

This clone showed up just once. V usage is TRBV7-9 and J usage is TRBJ2-1; 10 bases match TRBD2. J was trimmed by 3 bases and V by 1 base; bases with no gene match: 3. The germline gives CDR1 SEHNR, CDR2 FQNEAQ (reference sequence). The CDR3 extends over 16 amino acids. In nucleotides, the CDR3 is TGTGCCAGCAGCTTAGAGGCTAGCGGGGGCTACAATGAGCAGTTCTTC. It translates to CASSLEASGGYNEQFF. Supplemented by reference TRBV7-9 and TRBJ2-1, the full variable domain reads DTGVSQNPRHKITKRGQNVTFRCDPISEHNRLYWYRQTLGQGPEFLTYFQNEAQLEKSRLLSDRFSAERPKGSFSTLEIQRTEQGDSAMYLCASSLEASGGYNEQFFGPGTRLTVL.

In the case of this clone: The same CDR3 also results from other DNA sequences found in this sample. V gene TRBV6-5 combines with J gene TRBJ1-2; D uncertain. The length of the CDR3 is 12 residues. V was cut by 2 bases and J by 4 bases, with 5 bases left in between. Germline-derived CDR1 and CDR2 are MNHEY and SVGAGI. CDR3 DNA: TGTGCCAGCAGTTACGGATCCTATGGCTACACCTTC. Translated: CASSYGSYGYTF.

This chain connects TRBV6-1 to TRBJ2-7; no reliable D call. Germline CDR1 MNHNS, CDR2 SASEGT. CDR3 length: 11 residues. V gave up 6 bases and J gave up 4 bases, with 7 bases separating them. CDR3 loop: CASRAWYEQYF. The CDR3, as DNA: TGTGCCAGCAGAGCTTGGTACGAGCAGTACTTC.

In regard to this clone: The sample has other DNA sequences that encode this CDR3 too. The chain carries TRBV28 and TRBJ1-5; maybe TRBD1 (6 bases). CDR3 length: 15 amino acids. Trimming left V 7 bases short and J 0 bases short, with 13 bases between. Germline V gene sequence: CDR1 MDHEN, CDR2 SYDVKM. The DNA of the CDR3 is TGTGCCAGCACCTTAGGGGGTTTTAGCAATCAGCCCCAGCATTTT. Amino acid sequence: CASTLGGFSNQPQHF.

This sequence joins TRBV5-4 and TRBJ2-7; 7 nucleotides align to TRBD1. The ends lost 5 bases at V and 4 bases at J; junction bases unmatched: 12. Germline loops: CDR1 SGHNT, CDR2 YYREEE (reference sequence). The CDR3 runs 15 residues. CDR3 sequence (DNA): TGTGCCAGCAGGGCCGGGACAGAAAAACTTTACGAGCAGTACTTC. The encoded protein is CASRAGTEKLYEQYF. The whole variable domain, remainder taken from reference TRBV5-4 and TRBJ2-7, is ETGVTQSPTHLIKTRGQQVTLRCSSQSGHNTVSWYQQALGQGPQFIFQYYREEENGRGNFPPRFSGLQFPNYSSELNVNALELDDSALYLCASRAGTEKLYEQYFGPGTRLTVT.

The CDR3 bases are TGTGCCAGCAGGACACGGACAGGGGGTCAGCCCCAGCATTTT. It translates to CASRTRTGGQPQHF. V usage is TRBV6-1 and J usage is TRBJ1-5; 10 nucleotides agree with TRBD1. CDR1 is MNHNS, CDR2 SASEGT, per germline. The J segment lost 6 bases and the V segment lost 6 bases, leaving 5 bases of the junction unmatched. This CDR3 is built from 14 residues.

Points on this clone: At the DNA level, this CDR3 is encoded by other sequences in the same sample as well. J is TRBJ1-2 and V is TRBV5-1; no definite D call. The ends were cut back, 4 bases at V and 6 bases at J, with 10 bases in the middle. This CDR3 contains 12 residues. CDR1 is SGHRS and CDR2 is YFSETQ in the germline V gene. The CDR3 region has the DNA TGCGCCAGCAGCCTACCGACGGATGGCTACACCTTC. The encoded protein is CASSLPTDGYTF.

The V gene is TRBV5-4, the J gene TRBJ2-1; TRBD2 agrees at 8 bases. This CDR3 has 16 residues. V gave up 4 bases and J gave up 5 bases; unmatched junction bases: 11. From germline, CDR1 is SGHNT and CDR2 YYREEE (reference sequence). CDR3 in amino acids: CASSIPSGRENNEQFF. CDR3 nucleotide sequence: TGTGCCAGCAGCATCCCCAGCGGGAGAGAGAACAATGAGCAGTTCTTC. The whole variable domain, remainder taken from reference TRBV5-4 and TRBJ2-1, is ETGVTQSPTHLIKTRGQQVTLRCSSQSGHNTVSWYQQALGQGPQFIFQYYREEENGRGNFPPRFSGLQFPNYSSELNVNALELDDSALYLCASSIPSGRENNEQFFGPGTRLTVL.

The chain has TRBV28 and TRBJ2-3; 14 bases are shared with TRBD2. The V gene end was trimmed by 7 bases and the J gene end by 4 bases; junction bases not matched to a gene: 10. The germline CDR1 and CDR2 sequences are MDHEN and SYDVKM. The CDR3 is made up of 17 amino acids. CDR3 protein: CASIRRLAGGPSDTQYF. The CDR3 nucleotides read TGTGCCAGCATTCGCAGACTAGCGGGAGGGCCCTCAGATACGCAGTATTTT.

This chain uses TRBV29-1 with TRBJ1-2; 10 nucleotides match TRBD1. V shed 5 bases and J 3 bases; nucleotides not matched to a gene: 9. This CDR3 region has 15 residues. Germline V gene sequence: CDR1 SQVTM, CDR2 ANQGSEA. CDR3 loop: CSVSGPGTGDYGYTF. CDR3 DNA: TGCAGCGTTTCTGGACCCGGGACAGGGGACTATGGCTACACCTTC.

The chain has TRBV10-3 and TRBJ2-5, with a possible D match to TRBD2 (5 bases). Germline CDR1 reads ENHRY; CDR2 reads SYGVKD. Deletions cut 2 bases from V and 5 bases from J, with 12 bases between. This CDR3 is 14 amino acids long. The CDR3 spells CAISEGSSFETQYF. DNA for the CDR3: TGTGCCATCAGTGAGGGTTCTAGCTTTGAGACCCAGTACTTC.

This rearrangement joins TRBV7-2 to TRBJ1-1, with D uncertain. This CDR3 comprises 15 residues. Germline CDR1 reads SGHTA; CDR2 reads FQGNSA. V gave up 1 base and J gave up 1 base, with 10 bases separating them. This chain's CDR3 is CASSLVTGGNTEAFF. CDR3 sequence (DNA): TGTGCCAGCAGCTTAGTCACGGGAGGGAACACTGAAGCTTTCTTT.